Each of the 13 T cell receptor beta chains below was sequenced from the same sample in a study of blood T cell repertoires in COVID-19. Here immunoSEQ multiplex PCR was the method, and the copy in TCRdb shows in-frame clones only, minus some. The data contain hundreds of thousands of clones, 70% to 90% of them singletons. Sequenced input: peripheral blood. Receptors originate from a man in his sixties or seventies with acute or convalescent COVID-19.

The V call is TRBV4-3, the J call TRBJ2-7; D remains ambiguous. Germline-derived CDR1 and CDR2 are LGHNA and YSLEER. The CDR3 is 15 amino acids. V lost 1 base, J lost 2 bases, and 12 bases lay in between. The CDR3 sequence is CASSQGPNVAYEQYF. In nucleotides, the CDR3 is TGCGCCAGCAGCCAAGGGCCGAATGTCGCCTACGAGCAGTACTTC.

This rearrangement joins TRBV6-5 to TRBJ2-7; 7 bases fit TRBD2. CDR3 size: 15 residues. Germline CDR1 is MNHEY and CDR2 is SVGAGI. Unmatched junction bases numbered 8, after V lost 6 bases and J lost 0 bases. CDR3 coding DNA: TGTGCCAGCAGAGAGAGCGGGGTGCTCTCCTACGAGCAGTACTTC. This encodes CASRESGVLSYEQYF.

This rearrangement joins TRBV19 to TRBJ1-5; 7 nucleotides line up with TRBD1. V trimming: 4 bases; J trimming: 3 bases; junction bases outside the gene matches: 3. The V gene's germline CDR1 is LNHDA and CDR2 SQIVND (reference sequence). The CDR3 extends over 14 amino acids. CDR3 in DNA: TGTGCCAGTAGTACGGGACAGCTCAATCAGCCCCAGCATTTT. Protein: CASSTGQLNQPQHF.

This chain uses TRBV6-5 with TRBJ1-5, with D possibly TRBD1 on 6 matching bases. The CDR3 spans 15 residues. Germline CDR1 reads MNHEY; CDR2 reads SVGAGI. V lost 6 bases, J lost 1 base, and 13 bases lay in between. The CDR3 loop is CASSLTGLSNQPQHF. The CDR3 coding sequence is TGTGCCAGCAGCTTAACAGGGTTGAGCAATCAGCCCCAGCATTTT.

The chain links TRBV10-3 to TRBJ1-2, with D maybe TRBD1 (6 bases). With 7 bases removed from V and 1 base from J, the gap between germline ends came to 13 bases. Germline CDR1 is ENHRY and CDR2 is SYGVKD. The CDR3 consists of 14 residues. CDR3 amino acids: CAITKGGGNYGYTF. CDR3 bases: TGTGCCATCACCAAGGGGGGGGGTAACTATGGCTACACCTTC.

V is TRBV19 and J is TRBJ1-2; D ambiguous. V was clipped by 6 bases and J by 8 bases, with 16 bases between them. Germline V gives CDR1 LNHDA, CDR2 SQIVND (reference sequence). The CDR3 length is 13 residues. The CDR3 reads CASSDTSRRGYTF. The DNA for the CDR3 is TGTGCCAGTAGCGATACTTCCAGGAGGGGCTACACCTTC.

This rearrangement joins TRBV29-1 to TRBJ1-1; D perhaps matches TRBD1 (6 bases). There are 16 residues in the CDR3. V was clipped by 4 bases and J by 0 bases, with 18 bases between them. CDR1 is SQVTM, CDR2 ANQGSEA, per germline. The CDR3 bases are TGCAGCGTTGGAAGGGTCGGGGGGCGGATGAACACTGAAGCTTTCTTT. Translating gives CSVGRVGGRMNTEAFF.

The V call is TRBV6-6, the J call TRBJ2-1, with 8 bases matching TRBD2. The CDR3 length is 15 residues. The germline gives CDR1 MNHNY, CDR2 SVGAGI (reference sequence). The trim removed 2 bases at V and 4 bases at J, leaving 4 bases unmatched. The CDR3 loop is CASSYGTSSYNEQFF. The CDR3 nucleotides read TGTGCCAGCAGTTACGGGACTAGTAGTTACAATGAGCAGTTCTTC.

The CDR3 region is CASSPSSGGNQPQHF. The CDR3, as DNA: TGTGCCAGCAGTCCCTCGTCGGGGGGCAATCAGCCCCAGCATTTT. The J gene is TRBJ1-5, the V gene TRBV27; D possibly corresponds to TRBD1 (5 bases). The CDR3 extends over 15 amino acids. The V and J ends lost 5 bases and 2 bases respectively, with 13 bases between them. CDR1 and CDR2 (germline): MNHEY, SMNVEV (reference sequence).

The V gene is TRBV6-5, the J gene TRBJ1-1; D is undetermined. Trimming removed 2 bases at V and 1 base at J, with 11 bases between. Germline CDR1 and CDR2: MNHEY and SVGAGI. The CDR3 sequence is 15 residues long. The CDR3: CASSYGVGSNTEAFF. The CDR3 DNA follows: TGTGCCAGCAGTTACGGAGTGGGTTCGAACACTGAAGCTTTCTTT.

This chain uses TRBV6-2 or TRBV6-3 with TRBJ2-5; TRBD2 agrees at 7 bases. The CDR3 runs 14 residues. The J segment lost 7 bases and the V segment lost 6 bases, leaving 11 bases of the junction unmatched. In germline, CDR1 is MNHEY, CDR2 SVGEGT. The CDR3 nucleotides read TGTGCCAGCAGCCCAGGGACTACCCTAGGGACCCAGTACTTC. Translation gives CASSPGTTLGTQYF.

This chain links TRBV7-2 with TRBJ1-2; tentative D call: TRBD1 (5 bases). The CDR3 has 14 amino acids. V shed 4 bases and J shed 0 bases, with 9 bases lying between them. Per germline, CDR1 SGHTA and CDR2 FQGNSA. The CDR3 region has the DNA TGTGCCAGCAGCTCCAGGGTATCTAACTATGGCTACACCTTC. Its protein is CASSSRVSNYGYTF.

The rearrangement links TRBV10-3 to TRBJ1-1, with a weak D call TRBD1 (6 bases). With 5 bases removed from V and 3 bases from J, the gap between germline ends came to 16 bases. Germline CDR1 ENHRY, CDR2 SYGVKD. The CDR3 is made up of 15 amino acids. The CDR3 nucleotides are TGTGCCATCAGTTCAAACGGGGGGCAGGACACTGAAGCTTTCTTT. Encoded protein: CAISSNGGQDTEAFF.